These T cell receptor beta chains were read from a single sample in a study of vaccination effects on CD4 cells after COVID-19. For these TCRs, the target antigens are not known. Sequencing was performed with immunoSEQ multiplex PCR; in TCRdb, only in-frame clones are kept and a portion is missing. The sample lists approximately 25,000 clones, around 79% occurring once. The source was CD4+ T cells from PBMCs cultured with SARS-CoV-2 spike peptides, collected after COVID-19 vaccination. These receptors were obtained from a human donor who received a COVID-19 vaccine. Some clones in this sample may be carry-over from other donors' samples. Both conserved end residues are part of each CDR3. Fields, in order: CDR3 DNA, CDR3 protein, V gene, D gene, CDR3 length, clone size, J gene. The D gene is left open where the match is weak. Size is omitted from some rows. Given values are once, few, many or a class for expanded clones.

TGTGCCAGCAGCTTAATAAGCCAGGGGCAAGATACGCAGTATTTT CASSLISQGQDTQYF TRBV7-3 . 15 medium-sized TRBJ2-3
TGCGCCAGCAGCCAAGATCAGCTAATAGATACGCAGTATTTT CASSQDQLIDTQYF TRBV4-3 . 14 . TRBJ2-3
TGTGCCAGCAGCCCGGGACAGCTTGGCAATCAGCCCCAGCATTTT CASSPGQLGNQPQHF TRBV7-2 TRBD1 15 . TRBJ1-5
TGTGCCAGCAGTTTACAGACCGGGGAGCTGTTTTTT CASSLQTGELFF TRBV28 . 12 . TRBJ2-2
TGTGCCAGCAGTCCAAATTTTGGACAGGGGTTCTCTGGGGCCAACGTCCTGACTTTC CASSPNFGQGFSGANVLTF TRBV7-2 TRBD1 19 . TRBJ2-6
TGCGCCAGCAGCAAGACAGGGATTGTGAACACTGAAGCTTTCTTT CASSKTGIVNTEAFF TRBV5-1 TRBD1 15 . TRBJ1-1
TGTGCCAGCTCACCACCCGCAGGGAATGAAAAACTGTTTTTT CASSPPAGNEKLFF TRBV18 . 14 . TRBJ1-4
TGTGCCAGCAGCCGAGGACAGGGAAACACCATATATTTT CASSRGQGNTIYF TRBV12-3/TRBV12-4 . 13 . TRBJ1-3
TGCGCCAGCAGCCCGCGAAGCGGGGGTAGCACCGGGGAGCTGTTTTTT CASSPRSGGSTGELFF TRBV4-1 TRBD2 16 few TRBJ2-2
TGTGCCAGCAGCTTAGCCGGGGGGCCATCCTACAATGAGCAGTTCTTC CASSLAGGPSYNEQFF TRBV7-3 . 16 . TRBJ2-1
TGTGCCAGCAGCTTAGGGACAGGAGACACAGATACGCAGTATTTT CASSLGTGDTDTQYF TRBV7-6 TRBD1 15 . TRBJ2-3
TGTGCCAGCAGCTCTCAGGAGGGGGGTCAGCCCCAGCATTTT CASSSQEGGQPQHF TRBV11-2 . 14 few TRBJ1-5
TGTGCCAGCTCACCAGGGACATTGGACACTGAAGCTTTCTTT CASSPGTLDTEAFF TRBV18 . 14 . TRBJ1-1
TGTGCCTGGAGTTTCTCAGGCACGACTAATGAAAAACTGTTTTTT CAWSFSGTTNEKLFF TRBV30 . 15 . TRBJ1-4
TGTGCCAGCAGCCAAGGGGGCCTGTGGAATGAGCAGTTCTTC CASSQGGLWNEQFF TRBV3-1/TRBV3-2 . 14 . TRBJ2-1
TGTGCCAGCAGCCAAGATGGCAGGGCTGGAAACACCATATATTTT CASSQDGRAGNTIYF TRBV14 . 15 . TRBJ1-3
TGTGCCAGCACCCGGAGGTCAGGGTACGGATCACCCCTCCACTTT CASTRRSGYGSPLHF TRBV28 . 15 . TRBJ1-6
TGTGCCAGCAGTCTAAATTTACAGGGGCCGGCTTTCTTT CASSLNLQGPAFF TRBV12-3/TRBV12-4 TRBD1 13 . TRBJ1-1
TGTGCCAGCTTCCCCGGGGGAGGGGGGAACACCGGGGAGCTGTTTTTT CASFPGGGGNTGELFF TRBV7-3 . 16 few TRBJ2-2
TGTGCAAGTCGGCCGAACCGGGAACTCGACGAAAACACCATATATTTT CASRPNRELDENTIYF TRBV12-2 . 16 . TRBJ1-3
TGTGCCAGCAGCTCCGGGTTCCTAAACACTGAAGCTTTCTTT CASSSGFLNTEAFF TRBV3-1/TRBV3-2 . 14 . TRBJ1-1
TGTGCCAGCAGCCGGACAGGGGGATATTGGGAAGAGACCCAGTACTTC CASSRTGGYWEETQYF TRBV28 TRBD1 16 . TRBJ2-5
TGCGCCAGCAGCCAAATGGCCAGCCTGGCTGAAGCTTTCTTT CASSQMASLAEAFF TRBV4-1 . 14 few TRBJ1-1
TGTGCCAGCAGCTCTCCCGCCGGGGTCGGTGAGCAGTTCTTC CASSSPAGVGEQFF TRBV7-2 . 14 . TRBJ2-1
TGCGCCAGCAGCTTGGTGGGACAGGGGACAACAGATACGCAGTATTTT CASSLVGQGTTDTQYF TRBV5-1 TRBD1 16 few TRBJ2-3